Listed here are 17 T cell receptor beta chains from one sample, sequenced in a study of cytomegalovirus exposure and HLA in healthy donors. In the PCR, 60 Vbeta and 13 Jbeta primers were used. Repertoires were generated with immunoSEQ multiplex PCR, while TCRdb's copy carries only in-frame clones and drops some. The sample has 100,000 to 150,000 clones, about 77% seen once. The sequencing input was PBMCs. These receptors were obtained from a woman in her thirties or forties in good health and CMV-seronegative.

The CDR3 sequence is CASSFRTGGTDTQYF. The CDR3 nucleotides are TGTGCCAGCAGCTTCAGGACAGGGGGAACAGATACGCAGTATTTT. The J gene is TRBJ2-3, the V gene TRBV5-6; TRBD1 matches at 10 bases. Germline CDR1 SGHDT, CDR2 YYEEEE. V lost 2 bases and J lost 3; bases outside the gene matches: 3. The CDR3 loop spans 15 amino acids.

This clone turned up a few times. DNA for the CDR3: TGTGCCAGCAGCGGAGGGTTGTGCAGCAGTGATTCACCCCTCCACTTT. It codes for CASSGGLCSSDSPLHF. The chain uses TRBV5-7 and TRBJ1-6; D ambiguous. TRBV5-7 is placed among ORFs of uncertain function. The length of the CDR3 is 16 residues. V was cut by 4 bases and J by 8 bases, with 19 bases left in between.

The V gene is TRBV27, the J gene TRBJ2-7; the match to TRBD1 covers 7 bases. This CDR3 has 15 residues. Germline trimming cut 3 bases from V and 3 bases from J; bases unmatched to any gene: 8. CDR1 is MNHEY and CDR2 is SMNVEV in the germline V gene (reference sequence). The chain's CDR3 is CASSLGWGTDYEQYF. CDR3 nucleotides: TGTGCCAGCAGTTTGGGTTGGGGGACAGACTACGAGCAGTACTTC.

This clone was seen only a few times. V and J are TRBV19 and TRBJ2-7, with D tentatively TRBD1 (9 bases). V lost 6 bases to trimming and J lost 2 bases, with 17 bases between them. Per the germline V gene, CDR1 is LNHDA and CDR2 is SQIVND (reference sequence). The CDR3 contains 15 residues. The CDR3 is CASSKAGDRAYEQYF. CDR3 DNA: TGTGCCAGTAGCAAAGCGGGGGACAGGGCCTACGAGCAGTACTTC. Looking up the rest from reference TRBV19 and TRBJ2-7 gives the full variable domain: DGGITQSPKYLFRKEGQNVTLSCEQNLNHDAMYWYRQDPGQGLRLIYYSQIVNDFQKGDIAEGYSVSREKKESFPLTVTSAQKNPTAFYLCASSKAGDRAYEQYFGPGTRLTVT.

The V call is TRBV7-6, the J call TRBJ1-2; D is uncertain. Deletions cut 1 base from V and 1 base from J, with 10 bases between. CDR3 size: 15 residues. Looked up from germline, CDR1 is SGHVS and CDR2 is FNYEAQ. The CDR3 spells CASSLDLGSNYGYTF. The CDR3 DNA follows: TGTGCCAGCAGCTTAGACCTTGGCAGTAACTATGGCTACACCTTC.

V is TRBV5-5 and J is TRBJ1-5; tentatively, D is TRBD1 (6 bases). Trimming shortened V by 1 base and J by 4 bases, and 9 bases separated the two germline ends. Germline V CDR1 and CDR2: SGHKS, YYEKEE (reference sequence). This CDR3 region has 14 residues. CDR3 DNA sequence: TGTGCCAGCAGCTTGTGGACAGAAAATCAGCCCCAGCATTTT. Protein sequence: CASSLWTENQPQHF.

V is TRBV13 and J is TRBJ2-5; 11 bases match TRBD2. Trimming removed 8 bases from V and 2 bases from J; junction bases left unmatched: 16. This CDR3 is built from 18 residues. Germline CDR1 and CDR2: PRHDT and FYEKMQ (reference sequence). The CDR3 coding sequence is TGTGCCAGCTCAGGGGAGCTAGCGGGGGGCCCCGCACAAGAGACCCAGTACTTC. It is translated as CASSGELAGGPAQETQYF. Based on the CDR3 plus reference TRBV13 and TRBJ2-5, the full variable domain is AAGVIQSPRHLIKEKRETATLKCYPIPRHDTVYWYQQGPGQDPQFLISFYEKMQSDKGSIPDRFSAQQFSDYHSELNMSSLELGDSALYFCASSGELAGGPAQETQYFGPGTRLLVL.

As concerns this clone: One end of the junction does not line up with germline, which may come from a read error. CDR3 protein: CASSPRTGNTGELFF. The CDR3 nucleotides read TGTGCTAGCAGCCCCCGGACAGGGAACACCGGGGAGCTGTTTTTT. V gene TRBV7-7 combines with J gene TRBJ2-2; 7 nucleotides match TRBD1. CDR1 is SSHAT, CDR2 FNYEAQ, per germline (reference sequence). This CDR3 comprises 15 residues. Filled out from reference TRBV7-7 and TRBJ2-2, the complete variable domain reads GAGVSQSPRYKVTKRGQDVTLRCDPISSHATLYWYQQALGQGPEFLTYFNYEAQPDKSGLPSDRFSAERPEGSISTLTIQRTEQRDSAMYRCASSPRTGNTGELFFGEGSRLTVL.

This clone has just one count. The chain is built from TRBV10-3 and TRBJ2-7, with D possibly matching TRBD1 (6 bases). Trimming removed 4 bases at V and 3 bases at J, with 16 bases between. This CDR3 has 15 amino acids. Germline-derived CDR1 and CDR2 are ENHRY and SYGVKD. CDR3 loop: CAISVGGPLGYEQYF. CDR3 DNA sequence: TGTGCCATCAGTGTTGGGGGCCCATTAGGCTACGAGCAGTACTTC.

J is TRBJ1-4 and V is TRBV6-5; the match to TRBD1 covers 8 bases. Germline CDR1 is MNHEY and CDR2 is SVGAGI. Germline trimming cut 4 bases from V and 7 bases from J; bases unmatched to any gene: 11. The CDR3 spans 16 residues. The CDR3 region has the DNA TGTGCCAGCAGTTCCCGTCGAACAGGGGGAGGTGAAAAACTGTTTTTT. Translating gives CASSSRRTGGGEKLFF.

V usage is TRBV6-5 and J usage is TRBJ1-2; the match to TRBD1 covers 10 bases. The V segment lost 7 bases and the J segment 6 bases; nucleotides outside the gene matches: 5. The V gene's germline CDR1 is MNHEY and CDR2 SVGAGI. The CDR3 totals 13 residues. CDR3: CASTTGTGDGYTF. The CDR3 nucleotides are TGTGCCAGCACTACCGGGACAGGGGATGGCTACACCTTC.

This chain's CDR3 is CASSEAGQGKQYF. The CDR3 DNA is TGTGCCAGCAGTGAAGCGGGACAGGGAAAGCAGTACTTC. This chain joins TRBV2 and TRBJ2-7; 9 positions match TRBD1. V shed 0 bases, J shed 8 bases, and the junction held 2 bases outside the gene matches. CDR1 and CDR2 from the germline V gene are SNHLY and FYNNEI. This CDR3 has 13 residues.

V usage is TRBV7-9 and J usage is TRBJ1-5; D not certain. Germline CDR1 SEHNR, CDR2 FQNEAQ (reference sequence). Trimming took 1 base from V and 1 from J, leaving 11 bases between them. This CDR3 contains 16 residues. CDR3 sequence (DNA): TGTGCCAGCAGCTTAGGGCAGGCTGTAAGCAATCAGCCCCAGCATTTT. Protein sequence: CASSLGQAVSNQPQHF. Full variable domain (missing parts from reference TRBV7-9 and TRBJ1-5): DTGVSQNPRHKITKRGQNVTFRCDPISEHNRLYWYRQTLGQGPEFLTYFQNEAQLEKSRLLSDRFSAERPKGSFSTLEIQRTEQGDSAMYLCASSLGQAVSNQPQHFGDGTRLSIL.

This chain joins TRBV6-1 and TRBJ1-2, with D perhaps matching TRBD1 (5 bases). This CDR3 is 18 amino acids long. Germline assignment: CDR1 MNHNS and CDR2 SASEGT. Trimming left V 0 bases short and J 2 bases short, with 19 bases between. CDR3 loop: CASSEAIVWGTWNYGYTF. CDR3 nucleotides: TGTGCCAGCAGTGAAGCGATCGTCTGGGGCACATGGAACTATGGCTACACCTTC.

The chain uses TRBV6-5 and TRBJ1-2, with D unclear. The CDR3 is 15 amino acids. The V and J ends lost 3 bases and 2 bases respectively, with 13 bases between them. Germline CDR1 is MNHEY and CDR2 is SVGAGI. This CDR3 reads CASSYFGVPNYGYTF. The CDR3 region has the DNA TGTGCCAGCAGTTATTTCGGGGTACCCAACTATGGCTACACCTTC.

The chain combines TRBV29-1 with TRBJ1-1; D is possibly TRBD1 (6 bases). This CDR3 comprises 12 residues. Germline CDR1 is SQVTM and CDR2 is ANQGSEA. V gave up 5 bases and J gave up 4 bases, with 11 bases separating them. The CDR3 loop is CSVSSGATEAFF. CDR3 DNA sequence: TGCAGCGTTAGTTCAGGGGCCACTGAAGCTTTCTTT.

J is TRBJ2-5 and V is TRBV10-3; 14 bases fit TRBD2. Trimming removed 10 bases from V and 4 bases from J; junction bases left unmatched: 5. The CDR3 is made up of 14 amino acids. Germline CDR1 and CDR2: ENHRY and SYGVKD. CDR3 in DNA: TGTGCCACGACTAGCGGGGGGGCAGGAGAGACCCAGTACTTC. Encoded protein: CATTSGGAGETQYF.